A selection of T cell receptor beta chains follows, all from one sample in a study of shared clonotypes between healthy human individuals. The protocol was immunoSEQ multiplex PCR, while the TCRdb copy is restricted to in-frame clones and leaves out a portion. Of about 2 million clones listed, just under 95% are singletons. The material sequenced was naive CD8+ T cells sorted from blood. The origin of the receptors is a man younger than 30 in good health. Both conserved end residues are part of each CDR3. D genes are given only for firm matches.

>14|TRBJ2-7|TRBV2|.
TGTGCCAGCACTGGGCCTGAGTCTACCTACGAGCAGTACTTC
CASTGPESTYEQYF
>14|TRBJ2-7|TRBV7-9|.
TGTGCCAGCAGCTCGGGCGAGACTTGGGACGAGCAGTACTTC
CASSSGETWDEQYF
>14|TRBJ2-5|TRBV7-9|.
TGTGCCAGCAGCTTAGGAGGATTCGGAGAGACCCAGTACTTC
CASSLGGFGETQYF
>15|TRBJ2-7|TRBV4-1|.
TGCGCCAGCAGCCAAGTAATGGCCCTGTCCTACGAGCAGTACTTC
CASSQVMALSYEQYF
>12|TRBJ2-1|TRBV6-1|.
TGTGCCGCCGAGGGACGCTACAATGAGCAGTTCTTC
CAAEGRYNEQFF
>12|TRBJ1-5|TRBV6-1|.
TGTGCCAGCCAGGGAAGCAATCAGCCCCAGCATTTT
CASQGSNQPQHF
>12|TRBJ2-7|TRBV7-9|.
TGTGCCAGCAGCTTAGGGGACTACGAGCAGTACTTC
CASSLGDYEQYF
>15|TRBJ2-7|TRBV4-1|.
TGCGCCAGCACCCTTACCGGGACTGATACCTACGAGCAGTACTTC
CASTLTGTDTYEQYF
>15|TRBJ1-5|TRBV5-4|.
TGTGCCAGCAGTCACACCCCAGAGGACAATCAGCCCCAGCATTTT
CASSHTPEDNQPQHF
>15|TRBJ2-7|TRBV6-5|TRBD2
TGTGCCAGCAGTTACTCGGGACTAGCATCCTACGAGCAGTACTTC
CASSYSGLASYEQYF
>16|TRBJ2-5|TRBV2|TRBD1
TGTGCCAGCAGTCCCGGGACAGGGGGTGGTTCGGAGACCCAGTACTTC
CASSPGTGGGSETQYF
>14|TRBJ2-7|TRBV4-2|TRBD2
TGTGCCAGCAGCTTGGGGACTAGCGGGGGCGAGCAGTACTTC
CASSLGTSGGEQYF
>17|TRBJ1-5|TRBV28|.
TGTGCCAGCAGTTTGATACTCAGGGGTGGTAGCAATCAGCCCCAGCATTTT
CASSLILRGGSNQPQHF
>16|TRBJ2-4|TRBV21-1|.
TGTGCCACGGGACAGAATCAGCTCATAGCCAAAAACATTCAGTACTTC
CATGQNQLIAKNIQYF
>13|TRBJ2-7|TRBV6-6|.
TGTGCCAGCAGGGGGACCCTCACGGGCGAGCAGTACTTC
CASRGTLTGEQYF
>16|TRBJ2-2|TRBV27|.
TGTGCCAGCAGTCTACTTTCAGGGGGGGCCCCCGGGGAGCTGTTTTTT
CASSLLSGGAPGELFF
>15|TRBJ1-4|TRBV5-6|.
TGTGCCAGCAGCTTGGGGGCAGGAGGGCTTGAAAAACTGTTTTTT
CASSLGAGGLEKLFF
>16|TRBJ2-7|TRBV5-6|TRBD1
TGTGCCAGCAGCTTCGGGGACAGGGGATGGGTTTGGGAGCAGTACTTC
CASSFGDRGWVWEQYF